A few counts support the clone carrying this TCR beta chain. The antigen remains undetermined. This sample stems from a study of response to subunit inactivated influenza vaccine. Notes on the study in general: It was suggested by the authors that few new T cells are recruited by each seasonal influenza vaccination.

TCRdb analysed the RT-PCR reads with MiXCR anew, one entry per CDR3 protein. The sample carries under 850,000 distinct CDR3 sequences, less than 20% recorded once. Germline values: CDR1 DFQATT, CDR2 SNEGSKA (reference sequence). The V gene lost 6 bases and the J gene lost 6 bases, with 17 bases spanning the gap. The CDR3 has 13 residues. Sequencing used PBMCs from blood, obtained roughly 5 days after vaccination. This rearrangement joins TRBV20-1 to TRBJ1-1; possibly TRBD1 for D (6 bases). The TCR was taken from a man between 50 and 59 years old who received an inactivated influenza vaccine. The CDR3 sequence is CSAANRVNAEAFF. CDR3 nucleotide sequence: TGCAGTGCAGCTAACAGGGTGAATGCTGAAGCTTTCTTT.